Given below is one T cell receptor beta chain in context. This record belongs to a study of cytomegalovirus exposure and HLA in healthy donors. The data were produced by immunoSEQ multiplex PCR, yet TCRdb's version contains in-frame clones alone and is incomplete. The repertoire holds approximately 140,000 clones, with roughly 86% as singletons. Germline V lookup: CDR1 MDHEN, CDR2 SYDVKM. V was pared by 6 bases and J by 1 base, with 9 bases between. The CDR3 sequence is 13 residues long. Sequencing was done on a sample of PBMCs. The TCR originated in a woman aged 25 to 45 in good health and CMV-seronegative. The chain is built from TRBV28 and TRBJ1-1, with D perhaps TRBD1 (5 bases). CDR3 residues: CASRLRENTEAFF. The CDR3 DNA sequence: TGTGCCAGCAGACTCAGGGAGAACACTGAAGCTTTCTTT. The full variable domain, in which reference TRBV28 and TRBJ1-1 provide the parts outside the CDR3, is DVKVTQSSRYLVKRTGEKVFLECVQDMDHENMFWYRQDPGLGLRLIYFSYDVKMKEKGDIPEGYSVSREKKERFSLILESASTNQTSMYLCASRLRENTEAFFGQGTRLTVV.